The clone carrying this T cell receptor beta chain was counted at least ten times. Its antigen is as yet unknown. The data were obtained in a study of T cells after yellow fever vaccination. Study at large: For low cell numbers, libraries were made with SMART-Seq v4 Ultra Low Input. Study observations and caveats: Compared with primary, the secondary response was weaker and peaked at day 5, not 15. It was a small share of clonotypes that appeared in both CD4 and CD8 compartments. In post-booster samples, most primary-vaccination clones reappeared (just under 97% CD4, roughly 88% CD8).

MiXCR, applied by TCRdb to the 5' RACE reads, yields one record per CDR3 protein. The table includes a few hundred thousand distinct CDR3 sequences, more than 3.5% detected once. V shed 5 bases and J 3 bases; nucleotides not matched to a gene: 6. Germline values: CDR1 DFQATT, CDR2 SNEGSKA (reference sequence). The CDR3 is made up of 14 amino acids. This chain links TRBV20-1 with TRBJ1-1, with 10 bases identical to TRBD1. The receptor comes from a man aged 18 to 29 who received the YFV17D yellow fever vaccine. Sample: PBMCs, taken 15 days after the yellow fever booster vaccination. CDR3 sequence (DNA): TGCAGTGCTTCTCACGGGACAGGGGACACTGAAGCTTTCTTT. Translated: CSASHGTGDTEAFF.